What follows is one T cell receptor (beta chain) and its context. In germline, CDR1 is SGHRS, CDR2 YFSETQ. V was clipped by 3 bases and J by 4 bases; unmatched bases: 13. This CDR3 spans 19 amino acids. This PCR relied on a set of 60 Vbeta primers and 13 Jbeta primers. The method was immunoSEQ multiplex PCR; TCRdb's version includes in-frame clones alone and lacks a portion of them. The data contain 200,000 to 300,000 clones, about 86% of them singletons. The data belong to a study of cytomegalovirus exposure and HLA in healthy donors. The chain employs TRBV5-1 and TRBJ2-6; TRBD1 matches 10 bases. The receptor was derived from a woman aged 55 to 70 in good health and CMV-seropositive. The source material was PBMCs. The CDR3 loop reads CASSWRETGGATGANVLTF. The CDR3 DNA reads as TGCGCCAGCAGCTGGAGGGAGACAGGGGGCGCAACGGGGGCCAACGTCCTGACTTTC.